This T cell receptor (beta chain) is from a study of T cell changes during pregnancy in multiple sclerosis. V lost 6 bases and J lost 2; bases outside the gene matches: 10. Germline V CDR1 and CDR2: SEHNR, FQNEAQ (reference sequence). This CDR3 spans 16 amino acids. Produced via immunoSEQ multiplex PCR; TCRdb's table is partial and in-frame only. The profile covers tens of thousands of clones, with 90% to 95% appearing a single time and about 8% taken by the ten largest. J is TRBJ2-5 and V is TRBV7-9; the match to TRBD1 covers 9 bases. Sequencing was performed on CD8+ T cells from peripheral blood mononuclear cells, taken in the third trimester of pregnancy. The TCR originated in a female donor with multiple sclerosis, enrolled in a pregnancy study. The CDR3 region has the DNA TGTGCCAGCAGTACCTGGACAGGGGAAATTCAAGAGACCCAGTACTTC. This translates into CASSTWTGEIQETQYF.